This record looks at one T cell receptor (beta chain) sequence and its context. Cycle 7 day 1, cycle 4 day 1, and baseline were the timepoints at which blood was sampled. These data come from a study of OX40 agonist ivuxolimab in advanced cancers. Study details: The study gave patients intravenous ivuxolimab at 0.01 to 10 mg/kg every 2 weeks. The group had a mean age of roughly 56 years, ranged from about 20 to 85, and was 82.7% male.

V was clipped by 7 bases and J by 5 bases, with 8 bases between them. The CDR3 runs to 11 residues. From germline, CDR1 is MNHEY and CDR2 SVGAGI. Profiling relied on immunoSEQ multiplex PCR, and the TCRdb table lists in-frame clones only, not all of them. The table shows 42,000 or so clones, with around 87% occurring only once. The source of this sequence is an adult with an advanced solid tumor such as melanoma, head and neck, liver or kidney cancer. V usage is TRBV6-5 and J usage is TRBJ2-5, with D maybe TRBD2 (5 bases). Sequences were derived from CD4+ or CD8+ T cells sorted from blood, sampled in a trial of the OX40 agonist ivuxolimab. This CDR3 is CASMRGETQYF. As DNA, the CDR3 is TGTGCCAGCATGAGAGGGGAGACCCAGTACTTC.